These 2 T cell receptor beta chains share one sample of origin, sequenced in a study of T cells after yellow fever vaccination. TCRdb reprocessed the 5' RACE reads via MiXCR and lists one record per CDR3 protein. The table includes nearly 550,000 distinct CDR3 sequences, 15% to 20% detected once. Sequenced material: PBMCs, taken 15 days after the yellow fever booster vaccination. Receptors originate from a man between 25 and 39 years old who received the YFV17D yellow fever vaccine.

A few counts support this clonotype. The rearrangement uses TRBV6-6 and TRBJ2-3; D may match TRBD1 or TRBD2 (5 bases each). The germline V gene encodes CDR1 MNHNY and CDR2 SVGAGI (reference sequence). With 6 bases removed from V and 6 bases from J, the gap between germline ends came to 13 bases. The CDR3 runs to 13 residues. This CDR3 is CASRGEPKDTQYF. In nucleotides, the CDR3 is TGTGCCAGCAGGGGGGAGCCGAAGGATACGCAGTATTTT.

This chain joins TRBV5-1 and TRBJ2-5, with 9 bases matching TRBD2. Unmatched junction bases numbered 5, after V lost 4 bases and J lost 1 base. The CDR3 runs 15 residues. The germline V gene has CDR1 SGHRS and CDR2 YFSETQ. CDR3 in amino acids: CASSLTSGFQETQYF. The CDR3 DNA reads TGCGCCAGCAGCCTGACTAGCGGCTTCCAAGAGACCCAGTACTTC.